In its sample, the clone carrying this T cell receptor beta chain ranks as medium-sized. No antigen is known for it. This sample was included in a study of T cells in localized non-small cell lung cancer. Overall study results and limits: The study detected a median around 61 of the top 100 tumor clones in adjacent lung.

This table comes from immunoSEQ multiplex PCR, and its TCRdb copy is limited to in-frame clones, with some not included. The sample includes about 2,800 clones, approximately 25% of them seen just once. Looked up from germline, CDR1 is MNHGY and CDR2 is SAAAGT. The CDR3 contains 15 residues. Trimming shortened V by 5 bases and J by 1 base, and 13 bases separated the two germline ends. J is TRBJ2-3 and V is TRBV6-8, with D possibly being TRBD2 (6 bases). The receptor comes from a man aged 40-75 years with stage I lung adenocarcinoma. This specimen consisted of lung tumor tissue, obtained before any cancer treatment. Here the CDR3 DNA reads TGTGCCAGCAGTCGTGGGGAGGACGGCACAGATACGCAGTATTTT. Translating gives CASSRGEDGTDTQYF.